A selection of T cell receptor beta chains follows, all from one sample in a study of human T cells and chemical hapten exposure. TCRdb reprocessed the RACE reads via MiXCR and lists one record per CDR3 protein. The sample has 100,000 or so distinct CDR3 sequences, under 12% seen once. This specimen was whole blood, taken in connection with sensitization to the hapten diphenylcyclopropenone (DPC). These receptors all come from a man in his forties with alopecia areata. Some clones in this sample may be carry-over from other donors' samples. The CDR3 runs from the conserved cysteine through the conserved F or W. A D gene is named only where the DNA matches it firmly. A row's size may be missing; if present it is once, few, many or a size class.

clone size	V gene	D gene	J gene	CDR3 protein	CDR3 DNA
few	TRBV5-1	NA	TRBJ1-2	CASSLESGQVFYGYTF	TGCGCCAGCAGCTTGGAATCGGGACAAGTTTTCTATGGCTACACCTTC
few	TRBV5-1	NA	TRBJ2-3	CASSFTGTQTDTQYF	TGCGCCAGCAGCTTCACCGGGACCCAAACAGATACGCAGTATTTT
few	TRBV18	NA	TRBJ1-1	CASSLITENTEAFF	TGTGCCAGCTCACTAATCACAGAGAACACTGAAGCTTTCTTT
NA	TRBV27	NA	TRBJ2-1	CASTDGYNNEQFF	TGTGCCAGCACCGATGGGTATAACAATGAGCAGTTCTTC
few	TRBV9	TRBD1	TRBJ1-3	CASSGSIRDRTSGNTIYF	TGTGCCAGCAGCGGAAGCATCAGGGACAGGACCTCTGGAAACACCATATATTTT
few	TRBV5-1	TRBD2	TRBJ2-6	CASSFGGLAGPSGANVLTF	TGCGCCAGCAGCTTCGGGGGACTAGCGGGTCCCTCTGGGGCCAACGTCCTGACTTTC
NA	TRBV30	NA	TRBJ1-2	CAWSDSQGAYGYTF	TGTGCCTGGAGTGACTCGCAGGGCGCCTATGGCTACACCTTC
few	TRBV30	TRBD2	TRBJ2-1	CAWSYRPSGSYNEQFF	TGTGCCTGGAGTTATCGGCCTAGCGGGTCCTACAATGAGCAGTTCTTC
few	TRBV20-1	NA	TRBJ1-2	CSARGTATVGYTF	TGCAGTGCTAGAGGGACGGCAACTGTTGGCTACACCTTC
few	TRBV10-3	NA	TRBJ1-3	CAIRSGTEPGNTIYF	TGTGCCATCAGGTCAGGGACGGAACCTGGAAACACCATATATTTT
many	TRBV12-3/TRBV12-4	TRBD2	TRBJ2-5	CASSGRVQETQYF	TGTGCCAGCAGTGGGAGGGTACAAGAGACCCAGTACTTC
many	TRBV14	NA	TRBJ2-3	CASSPQPQERQYF	TGTGCCAGCAGCCCACAACCACAGGAGAGGCAGTATTTT
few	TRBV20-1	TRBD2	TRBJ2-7	CSVAGGPYEQYF	TGCAGTGTAGCGGGAGGGCCCTACGAGCAGTACTTC
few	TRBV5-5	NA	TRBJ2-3	CASSDSTDTQYF	TGTGCCAGCAGCGACAGCACAGATACGCAGTATTTT
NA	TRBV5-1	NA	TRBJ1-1	CAPWVSGATHTEAFF	TGCGCCCCATGGGTCTCGGGGGCGACCCACACTGAAGCTTTCTTT
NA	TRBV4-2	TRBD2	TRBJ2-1	CASSQRVAGVSYNEQFF	TGTGCCAGCAGCCAAAGGGTGGCGGGAGTATCCTACAATGAGCAGTTCTTC